Listed below are T cell receptor beta chains from one sample, sequenced in a study of T cell responses to AZD1222 COVID-19 vaccine. Method: immunoSEQ multiplex PCR; TCRdb's copy keeps in-frame clones and lacks some. Of 100,000 to 150,000 clones detected, roughly 90% appear once; the ten largest clones hold 4.2%. The source was peripheral blood, collected on day 0 of AZD1222 vaccination. The source of these receptors is an adult in good health. Both conserved end residues are part of each CDR3. The D gene is left open where the match is weak. Clone size is stated in some rows and not others, as once, few, many or a class when expanded.

V gene	clone size	J gene	D gene	CDR3 protein	CDR3 DNA
TRBV5-1	-	TRBJ2-1	-	CASSLEPGSYNEQFF	TGCGCCAGCAGCTTGGAGCCGGGGTCCTACAATGAGCAGTTCTTC
TRBV27	-	TRBJ2-6	-	CASSLTPDPVPGANVLTF	TGTGCCAGCAGTTTAACACCCGACCCGGTCCCTGGGGCCAACGTCCTGACTTTC
TRBV28	-	TRBJ1-1	-	CASSFRSRNTEAFF	TGTGCCAGCAGTTTCCGCAGCCGGAACACTGAAGCTTTCTTT
TRBV28	-	TRBJ2-7	TRBD1	CASRAAGQGSYEQYF	TGTGCCTCCAGAGCGGCGGGACAGGGGTCCTACGAGCAGTACTTC
TRBV2	-	TRBJ1-4	TRBD1	CASIPGQAYEKLFF	TGTGCCAGCATCCCGGGACAGGCCTATGAAAAACTGTTTTTT
TRBV6-5	-	TRBJ2-5	TRBD2	CASERGAGETQYF	TGTGCCAGCGAGCGGGGGGCAGGGGAGACCCAGTACTTC
TRBV5-1	-	TRBJ1-1	-	CASSLEVNTEAFF	TGCGCCAGCAGCTTGGAAGTGAACACTGAAGCTTTCTTT
TRBV5-1	once	TRBJ2-3	-	CASSLGVDTRTDTQYF	TGCGCCAGCAGCCTCGGGGTTGACACCCGCACAGATACGCAGTATTTT
TRBV6-5	-	TRBJ2-2	TRBD2	CASSPAGDRELFF	TGTGCCAGCAGTCCTGCGGGAGACCGGGAGCTGTTTTTT
TRBV2	-	TRBJ2-7	TRBD2	CASSGLAASYEQYF	TGTGCCAGCAGTGGGCTAGCGGCCTCCTACGAGCAGTACTTC
TRBV19	-	TRBJ2-2	-	CASKRGALDTGELFF	TGTGCCAGTAAGAGGGGGGCCCTCGACACCGGGGAGCTGTTTTTT
TRBV10-3	-	TRBJ2-7	TRBD1	CAISSGTGDAYEQYF	TGTGCCATCAGTTCCGGGACAGGGGATGCCTACGAGCAGTACTTC
TRBV5-1	-	TRBJ1-6	-	CASSSGRADSPLHF	TGCGCCAGCAGTTCCGGACGGGCAGATTCACCCCTCCACTTT
TRBV28	-	TRBJ2-3	-	CATRAPGGADTQYF	TGTGCCACCCGAGCGCCCGGGGGCGCAGATACGCAGTATTTT
TRBV6-5	-	TRBJ2-3	TRBD2	CASTPASGTDTQYF	TGTGCCAGCACCCCTGCTAGCGGAACAGATACGCAGTATTTT
TRBV6-6	-	TRBJ2-2	TRBD1	CASTNRGRGELFF	TGTGCCAGCACCAACAGGGGGCGAGGGGAGCTGTTTTTT
TRBV6-5	-	TRBJ1-5	-	CASSYNSERDQPQHF	TGTGCCAGCAGTTACAACAGCGAAAGGGATCAGCCCCAGCATTTT
TRBV18	-	TRBJ1-2	TRBD1	CASSPQGQGEAYTF	TGTGCCAGCTCACCACAGGGACAGGGTGAGGCCTACACCTTC
TRBV7-2	-	TRBJ1-5	-	CASSWRRDSNQPQHF	TGTGCCAGCAGCTGGCGGAGGGATAGCAATCAGCCCCAGCATTTT
TRBV5-4	-	TRBJ2-1	-	CASSSQRAQGKTPYNEQFF	TGTGCCAGCAGCTCTCAGAGGGCGCAGGGAAAAACGCCCTACAATGAGCAGTTCTTC
TRBV30	-	TRBJ2-7	-	CAWSTSYEQYF	TGTGCCTGGAGTACTAGCTACGAGCAGTACTTC
TRBV6-6	-	TRBJ1-6	-	CASRGDSPLHF	TGTGCCAGTAGGGGCGACTCACCCCTCCACTTT
TRBV4-1	few	TRBJ2-1	-	CASSRGAGRNEQFF	TGCGCCAGCAGTAGAGGGGCCGGTCGGAATGAGCAGTTCTTC
TRBV9	-	TRBJ1-3	TRBD1	CASSVAPPGGNSGNTIYF	TGTGCCAGCAGCGTAGCCCCCCCAGGGGGCAACTCTGGAAACACCATATATTTT
TRBV4-2	-	TRBJ1-4	-	CASGMDPNEKLFF	TGTGCCAGCGGCATGGACCCTAATGAAAAACTGTTTTTT
TRBV7-3	once	TRBJ2-1	-	CASSLTGSSDNEQFF	TGTGCCAGCAGCTTAACGGGGTCGTCGGACAATGAGCAGTTCTTC
TRBV29-1	few	TRBJ2-1	TRBD2	CSVAGLAGADEQFF	TGCAGCGTGGCCGGACTAGCGGGAGCGGATGAGCAGTTCTTC
TRBV3-1/TRBV3-2	-	TRBJ2-1	-	CASSQETTRQFF	TGTGCCAGCAGCCAAGAGACAACTAGGCAGTTCTTC
TRBV7-2	-	TRBJ2-7	-	CASSLVQPPYEQYF	TGTGCCAGCAGCTTAGTACAGCCCCCCTACGAGCAGTACTTC
TRBV7-6	few	TRBJ1-1	-	CASSFPTNTEAFF	TGTGCCAGCAGCTTTCCGACGAACACTGAAGCTTTCTTT
TRBV5-1	once	TRBJ2-2	TRBD2	CASSLSVTSVPGELFF	TGCGCCAGCAGCTTGTCGGTGACTAGCGTCCCCGGGGAGCTGTTTTTT
TRBV20-1	-	TRBJ2-7	-	CSASQAGVSYEQYF	TGCAGTGCTAGTCAAGCGGGCGTCTCCTACGAGCAGTACTTC
TRBV7-9	-	TRBJ1-5	-	CASSLAPARGGQQPQHF	TGTGCCAGCAGCTTAGCCCCGGCGAGGGGGGGGCAACAGCCCCAGCATTTT
TRBV28	-	TRBJ1-2	-	CASAPGENYGYTF	TGTGCCAGCGCACCGGGCGAGAACTATGGCTACACCTTC
TRBV7-2	-	TRBJ2-5	-	CASSPEASARGTQYF	TGTGCCAGCAGCCCTGAAGCTAGCGCCAGGGGGACCCAGTACTTC
TRBV6-2/TRBV6-3	-	TRBJ1-2	-	CASSRDSPPIGLGYGYTF	TGTGCCAGCAGTCGGGACTCCCCGCCTATAGGGTTGGGGTATGGCTACACCTTC
TRBV7-2	-	TRBJ2-5	TRBD2	CASSTNMPRGVGKETQYF	TGTGCCAGCAGCACCAACATGCCGCGGGGGGTAGGGAAGGAGACCCAGTACTTC
TRBV11-2	-	TRBJ2-1	TRBD2	CASSTFRGGDNEQFF	TGTGCCAGCAGCACCTTTCGGGGGGGTGACAATGAGCAGTTCTTC
TRBV4-1	-	TRBJ1-1	-	CASSIGTKKAFF	TGCGCCAGCAGCATCGGGACAAAAAAAGCTTTCTTT
TRBV5-4	-	TRBJ1-6	-	CASSLDRGNSPLHF	TGTGCCAGCAGTTTAGACAGAGGAAATTCACCCCTCCACTTT
TRBV7-9	-	TRBJ2-1	-	CASAFRIGEQFF	TGTGCCAGCGCCTTCCGTATTGGTGAGCAGTTCTTC
TRBV7-6	-	TRBJ1-2	-	CASSAKGEPLYGYTF	TGTGCCAGCAGCGCCAAGGGGGAACCCCTCTATGGCTACACCTTC
TRBV18	-	TRBJ2-5	TRBD1	CASSPNALEPWDRGLETQYF	TGTGCCAGCTCACCAAACGCGCTAGAACCTTGGGACAGGGGGCTAGAGACCCAGTACTTC
TRBV11-2	-	TRBJ1-1	-	CASSLFQDLYEAFF	TGTGCCAGCAGCTTATTCCAGGACCTTTATGAAGCTTTCTTT
TRBV11-2	few	TRBJ2-1	-	CASSSVSGVNDGQFF	TGTGCCAGCAGCTCCGTGAGTGGGGTCAATGACGGGCAGTTCTTC
TRBV3-1/TRBV3-2	-	TRBJ2-5	TRBD1	CASSPGTARETQYF	TGTGCCAGCAGTCCCGGGACAGCAAGAGAGACCCAGTACTTC
TRBV7-2	-	TRBJ1-2	-	CASSPTGGVNYGYTF	TGTGCCAGCAGCCCAACCGGGGGCGTAAACTATGGCTACACCTTC
TRBV2	few	TRBJ1-1	-	CASSPDTDSLEAFF	TGTGCCAGCAGCCCCGATACGGACAGCCTAGAAGCTTTCTTT
TRBV18	-	TRBJ2-1	-	CASSTPGPSSYNEQFF	TGTGCCAGCTCAACCCCGGGGCCTAGCTCCTACAATGAGCAGTTCTTC
TRBV27	-	TRBJ1-6	-	CASSFYNSPLHF	TGTGCCAGCAGTTTTTATAATTCACCCCTCCACTTT